Listed below are T cell receptor beta chains from one sample, sequenced in a study of monozygotic twins with inflammatory bowel disease. Reprocessing the 5' RACE reads, TCRdb reports a single entry for every CDR3 protein and omits DNA. This table holds some 450,000 distinct CDR3 sequences. The specimen was blood. All receptors come from a human donor with ulcerative colitis or Crohn's disease, or a healthy co-twin of an affected twin (not recorded which). The CDR3 runs from the conserved cysteine through the conserved F or W.

J: TRBJ1-2; V: TRBV18; CDR3: CASSPSGAEVGYTF
J: TRBJ2-1; V: TRBV5-1; CDR3: CASGWGSNYNEQFF
J: TRBJ1-1; V: TRBV5-1; CDR3: CASSPWTGGTEAFF
J: TRBJ2-3; V: TRBV20-1; CDR3: CSASRGLAGSTDTQYF
J: TRBJ2-2; V: TRBV12-3/TRBV12-4; CDR3: CASSRQGIAGELFF
J: TRBJ2-7; V: TRBV6-2/TRBV6-3; CDR3: CASSNRGSLSYEQYF
J: TRBJ1-1; V: TRBV4-1; CDR3: CASSQASWGTEAFF
J: TRBJ2-1; V: TRBV4-2; CDR3: CASSQEGASGEQFF
J: TRBJ2-7; V: TRBV7-6; CDR3: CASSLAVQGAYEQYF
J: TRBJ2-3; V: TRBV5-1; CDR3: CASSRGTSGDTQYF
J: TRBJ1-2; V: TRBV12-3/TRBV12-4; CDR3: CASNQNGYGYTF
J: TRBJ2-7; V: TRBV30; CDR3: CAWSPGQRWDEQYF
J: TRBJ2-7; V: TRBV3-1; CDR3: CASSQGRGEPSYEQYF
J: TRBJ2-7; V: TRBV5-1; CDR3: CASSPPTGNMDEQYF
J: TRBJ2-1; V: TRBV5-8; CDR3: CASSLQGGGYNEQFF
J: TRBJ2-7; V: TRBV5-5; CDR3: CASSPLTQSYEQYF
J: TRBJ1-4; V: TRBV20-1; CDR3: CSAPTGKNEKLFF
J: TRBJ2-1; V: TRBV30; CDR3: CAWSTPGYYEQFF